The 9 T cell receptor beta chains below come from one sample, sequenced in a study of blood T cell repertoires in COVID-19. The table came from immunoSEQ multiplex PCR; TCRdb's copy has only in-frame clones and leaves some out. The data contain approximately 250,000 clones, 84% of them seen just once; the ten biggest clones take up under 4.5%. The sequenced sample consisted of PBMCs or T cells enriched from blood (not recorded which). Receptors originate from a man aged 30 to 45 with acute COVID-19.

The chain has TRBV12-3 or TRBV12-4 and TRBJ2-7; D unresolved. Trimming removed 0 bases from V and 4 bases from J, with 7 bases in between. CDR3 length equals 13 residues. The CDR3 DNA is TGTGCCAGCAGTTTAGCGCTCAGATACGAGCAGTACGTC. This sequence encodes CASSLALRYEQYV.

The V call is TRBV3-1 (or the pseudogene TRBV3-2), the J call TRBJ1-1; possible D gene TRBD1, 6 bases. Germline CDR1 reads LGHDT; CDR2 reads YNNKEL (reference sequence). The CDR3 runs to 16 residues. The V end was cut by 5 bases, the J end by 6 bases, with 22 bases between. This CDR3 reads CASSGIPGGGGAEAFF. CDR3 nucleotide sequence: TGTGCCAGCAGCGGCATCCCGGGAGGGGGAGGGGCTGAAGCTTTCTTT.

This chain links TRBV2 with TRBJ2-5; 7 bases align to TRBD2. CDR3 length: 15 amino acids. Germline V gene sequence: CDR1 SNHLY, CDR2 FYNNEI. V dropped 10 bases and J dropped 0; count of bases not matched to a gene: 11. The CDR3 DNA reads as TGTGCCACCGATGAGGCTAGCGGAGACCAAGAGACCCAGTACTTC. This sequence encodes CATDEASGDQETQYF.

This clone showed up just once. The chain combines TRBV28 with TRBJ1-1, with D hard to call. The CDR3 loop spans 14 amino acids. Trimming left V 6 bases short and J 1 base short, with 12 bases between. Germline CDR1 MDHEN, CDR2 SYDVKM. The CDR3 nucleotides are TGTGCCAGCAGCACGTACCCCGGGAACACTGAAGCTTTCTTT. Protein: CASSTYPGNTEAFF. Looking up the rest from reference TRBV28 and TRBJ1-1 gives the full variable domain: DVKVTQSSRYLVKRTGEKVFLECVQDMDHENMFWYRQDPGLGLRLIYFSYDVKMKEKGDIPEGYSVSREKKERFSLILESASTNQTSMYLCASSTYPGNTEAFFGQGTRLTVV.

This chain connects TRBV29-1 to TRBJ2-4; 8 bases are a match to TRBD1. Trimming at V came to 0 bases and at J to 5 bases, leaving 9 bases not matched to a gene. Germline-derived CDR1 and CDR2 are SQVTM and ANQGSEA. This CDR3 contains 16 residues. The CDR3 protein is CSVEEAPTGVQNIQYF. DNA for the CDR3: TGCAGCGTTGAAGAAGCTCCGACAGGGGTACAAAACATTCAGTACTTC.

This clone came up once. V gene TRBV5-4 combines with J gene TRBJ1-5; D perhaps matches TRBD1 (5 bases). Trimming left V 1 base short and J 3 bases short, with 8 bases between. Germline V CDR1 and CDR2: SGHNT, YYREEE (reference sequence). The CDR3 runs to 14 residues. CDR3 sequence (DNA): TGTGCCAGCAGCTTGCCAGGGCCCAATCAGCCCCAGCATTTT. This codes for CASSLPGPNQPQHF.

V usage is TRBV19 and J usage is TRBJ1-2; maybe TRBD1 (6 bases). The CDR3 is 13 residues long. The V gene lost 9 bases and the J gene lost 3 bases, with 14 bases spanning the gap. Per the germline V gene, CDR1 is LNHDA and CDR2 is SQIVND (reference sequence). The CDR3 here is CASKRGIDYGYTF. The CDR3 region has the DNA TGTGCCAGCAAAAGGGGGATTGACTATGGCTACACCTTC.

V is TRBV2 and J is TRBJ1-4; tentatively, D is TRBD1 (5 bases). Germline V gene data show CDR1 as SNHLY and CDR2 as FYNNEI. With 11 bases removed from V and 8 bases from J, the gap between germline ends came to 9 bases. This CDR3 has 10 residues. The CDR3 spells CAGSGEKLFF. For the CDR3, the DNA is TGTGCCGGGTCAGGGGAAAAACTGTTTTTT. Full variable domain (rest looked up from reference TRBV2 and TRBJ1-4): EPEVTQTPSHQVTQMGQEVILRCVPISNHLYFYWYRQILGQKVEFLVSFYNNEISEKSEIFDDQFSVERPDGSNFTLKIRSTKLEDSAMYFCAGSGEKLFFGSGTQLSVL.

This chain uses TRBV6-2 or TRBV6-3 with TRBJ2-7; perhaps TRBD2 as D (5 bases). This CDR3 contains 18 residues. In germline, CDR1 is MNHEY, CDR2 SVGEGT. Trimming stripped 4 bases from V and 2 bases from J, with 24 bases between. The chain's CDR3 is CASSSGSILSGQTYEQYV. The CDR3 nucleotides are TGTGCCAGCAGTTCGGGGTCCATCCTCTCCGGGCAGACCTACGAGCAGTACGTC.